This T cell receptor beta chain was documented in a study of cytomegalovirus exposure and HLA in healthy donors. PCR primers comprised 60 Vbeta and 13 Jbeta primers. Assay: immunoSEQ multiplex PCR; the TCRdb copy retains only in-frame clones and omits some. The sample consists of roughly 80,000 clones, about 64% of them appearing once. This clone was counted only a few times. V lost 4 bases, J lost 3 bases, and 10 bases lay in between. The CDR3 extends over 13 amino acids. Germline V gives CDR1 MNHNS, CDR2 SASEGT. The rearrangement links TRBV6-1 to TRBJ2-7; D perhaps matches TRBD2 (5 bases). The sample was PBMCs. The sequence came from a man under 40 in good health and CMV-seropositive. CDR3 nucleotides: TGTGCCAGCAGTGTATCGGGGTACTACGAGCAGTACTTC. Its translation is CASSVSGYYEQYF.